This T cell receptor beta chain appears in the sequencing data of a study of shared clonotypes between healthy human individuals. Turning to the study itself: Every donor yielded three CD4 naive, three CD4 memory, two CD8 naive and one CD8 memory plate. Whole-study findings and limits: Naive CD4 clonotypes overlapped across a few donors at roughly 5.1%.

Looked up from germline, CDR1 is SQVTM and CDR2 is ANQGSEA. The CDR3 has 13 residues. Trimming at V came to 4 bases and at J to 5 bases, leaving 3 bases not matched to a gene. Details on this clone: Its antigen is as yet unknown.

Profiled with immunoSEQ multiplex PCR; TCRdb holds only in-frame clones, not every one. The sample shows some 2,500,000 clones, about 90% of them seen only once. V and J are TRBV29-1 and TRBJ2-2; 8 bases align to TRBD1. The clonotype was recovered from a man younger than 35 in good health. Some clones in this sample may be carry-over from other donors' samples. The sequenced sample consisted of naive CD4+ T cells from PBMCs. The subset denotes: CD45RA+ positively selected. The CDR3 loop reads CSVVNRGTGELFF. The CDR3 DNA follows: TGCAGCGTTGTAAACAGGGGGACCGGGGAGCTGTTTTTT.